This paragraph covers one T cell receptor (beta chain) sequence. The antigen remains unidentified. CDR3 length equals 17 residues. Germline CDR1 is SGHRS and CDR2 is YFSETQ. V was cut by 3 bases and J by 2 bases, with 21 bases left in between. This specimen comes from a study of response to subunit inactivated influenza vaccine. Study findings and constraints: That few new T cells are recruited by each seasonal influenza vaccination was the authors' suggestion.

MiXCR, applied by TCRdb to the RT-PCR reads, yields one record per CDR3 protein. The profile shows hundreds of thousands of distinct CDR3 sequences, 11% of them singletons. This same sample was also taken into another study, of T cells expressing NK-cell markers. That source adds: Libraries used 5'RACE template switching adding universal primer site and UMIs. Investigators obtained TCR beta repertoires from sorted CD3+CD56+NKG2C+, CD3+CD56+NKG2C- and CD3+CD56-NKG2C+ T cells. Dominant NKG2C+ clonotypes in five or six donors made up about 1.0-7.0% of CD8+ T cells.

The TCR sequence derives from a middle-aged man who received an inactivated influenza vaccine. V is TRBV5-1 and J is TRBJ2-7; tentatively, D is TRBD1 (6 bases). The sequenced sample was PBMCs from blood, obtained on the day of vaccination. The CDR3 region has the DNA TGCGCCAGCAGCTCTGGACAGAGCGCTCCGAAGCCCTACGAGCAGTACTTC. Its protein product is CASSSGQSAPKPYEQYF.